The 16 T cell receptor beta chains listed next were all sequenced from one sample in a study of blood T cells in healthy people across ages. Then a second PCR, running about 7 to 11 cycles, was carried out with a sample-barcoded 5' primer and a J-beta primer mix. MiXCR, run by TCRdb on the 5' RACE reads, gives a single entry per CDR3 protein. The sample carries some 700,000 distinct CDR3 sequences, about 20% recorded once. Sequencing was done on a sample of blood. Receptors originate from a man aged 65-85 years in good health.

This clonotype has more than one count but fewer than ten. V gene TRBV10-1 combines with J gene TRBJ2-2; 9 nucleotides agree with TRBD1. Germline CDR1 WNHNN, CDR2 SYGVQD (reference sequence). Trimming at V came to 8 bases and at J to 4 bases, leaving 8 bases not matched to a gene. The CDR3 is 15 amino acids. The CDR3 nucleotides are TGCGCCAGCGAATCCGGGACAGGGATCACCGGGGAGCTGTTTTTT. Residues: CASESGTGITGELFF.

The J gene is TRBJ1-1, the V gene TRBV13, with D perhaps matching TRBD1 (6 bases). The CDR3 contains 17 residues. V shed 5 bases and J shed 1 base, with 20 bases lying between them. Germline V lookup: CDR1 PRHDT, CDR2 FYEKMQ (reference sequence). CDR3 sequence reads: CASSAPSLQGPNTEAFF. The CDR3 bases are TGTGCCAGCAGCGCTCCATCTCTACAGGGCCCGAACACTGAAGCTTTCTTT.

V and J are TRBV4-1 and TRBJ2-1, with 10 positions matching TRBD2. Germline lookup yields CDR1 MGHRA and CDR2 YSYEKL. Losses at the gene ends were 0 bases for V and 2 bases for J; bases not matched to a gene: 1. The CDR3 is 16 amino acids. The CDR3 region has the DNA TGCGCCAGCAGCCAAGATACTAGCGGGACCTACAATGAGCAGTTCTTC. Its protein product is CASSQDTSGTYNEQFF.

This clonotype showed up just a few times. This rearrangement joins TRBV4-3 to TRBJ2-3, with D perhaps matching TRBD1 (5 bases). V was trimmed by 0 bases and J by 0 bases, leaving 7 bases between them. The CDR3 extends over 15 amino acids. Germline V lookup: CDR1 LGHNA, CDR2 YSLEER. The CDR3, as DNA: TGCGCCAGCAGCCAAGATAGGGGCAGCACAGATACGCAGTATTTT. Its translation: CASSQDRGSTDTQYF.

This clonotype was counted between two and nine times. The rearrangement joins TRBV29-1 to TRBJ2-5; no firm D call. This CDR3 is 13 amino acids long. CDR1 and CDR2 (germline): SQVTM, ANQGSEA. Trimming left V 5 bases short and J 2 bases short, with 12 bases between. The CDR3 is CSVPGPRQETQYF. The DNA of the CDR3 is TGCAGCGTTCCCGGACCCCGGCAAGAGACCCAGTACTTC.

Details on this clonotype: This may arise from a read error, as a much more abundant clone is one base away. V and J are TRBV27 and TRBJ2-1; 11 bases align to TRBD2. The CDR3 has 16 amino acids. CDR1 MNHEY and CDR2 SMNVEV come from the germline V gene (reference sequence). V lost 5 bases, J lost 7 bases, and 10 bases stayed unmatched. This CDR3 reads CASSPRLAGIRNEQFF. The CDR3, as DNA: TGTGCCAGCAGTCCTCGACTAGCGGGAATTCGGAATGAGCAGTTCTTC.

Only a few counts were recorded for this clonotype. The chain employs TRBV6-5 and TRBJ2-3, with 11 bases fitting TRBD2. CDR3 length equals 16 residues. V shed 4 bases, J shed 5 bases, and the junction held 8 bases outside the gene matches. Germline CDR1 is MNHEY and CDR2 is SVGAGI. Here the CDR3 reads CASSSQTSGKGDTQYF. The CDR3 coding sequence is TGTGCCAGCAGTTCGCAGACTAGCGGGAAAGGAGATACGCAGTATTTT.

This clonotype was seen once. The V and J genes are TRBV20-1 and TRBJ1-1, with 9 bases identical to TRBD1. CDR3 size: 15 residues. CDR1 and CDR2 (germline): DFQATT, SNEGSKA (reference sequence). The V segment lost 6 bases and the J segment 1 base; nucleotides outside the gene matches: 9. The CDR3 loop reads CSAITGTGKNTEAFF. CDR3 nucleotide sequence: TGCAGTGCAATCACCGGGACAGGGAAGAACACTGAAGCTTTCTTT.

There are a few counts of this clonotype. The genes are TRBV4-3 and TRBJ2-5, with 9 bases aligning to TRBD2. Germline CDR1 is LGHNA and CDR2 is YSLEER. The CDR3 is 15 residues long. Germline trimming cut 1 base from V and 4 bases from J; bases unmatched to any gene: 4. CDR3 DNA sequence: TGCGCCAGCAGCCAAGGAGCGGGAGGCGGAGAGACCCAGTACTTC. The encoded protein is CASSQGAGGGETQYF.

This clonotype was observed a handful of times. The genes are TRBV10-3 and TRBJ2-1; weak D call: TRBD1 (5 bases). The CDR3 extends over 13 amino acids. Trimming left V 4 bases short and J 7 bases short, with 11 bases between. Per the germline V gene, CDR1 is ENHRY and CDR2 is SYGVKD. In DNA, the CDR3 is TGTGCCATCAGTGTTCAGGGTAGTAATGAGCAGTTCTTC. Amino acids: CAISVQGSNEQFF.

The J gene is TRBJ2-5, the V gene TRBV11-1; D remains unclear. The CDR3 is 13 amino acids. Trimming removed 1 base at V and 5 bases at J, with 8 bases between. Germline V gene data show CDR1 as SGHAT and CDR2 as FQDESV (reference sequence). CDR3 in amino acids: CASSLGSPETQYF. The DNA for the CDR3 is TGTGCCAGCAGCTTAGGGTCTCCGGAGACCCAGTACTTC.

This clonotype has only a few counts. The rearrangement uses TRBV5-1 and TRBJ2-2, with 7 bases that match TRBD1. J gave up 2 bases and V 3 bases, and 4 bases lay outside the gene matches. This CDR3 region has 15 residues. Germline lookup yields CDR1 SGHRS and CDR2 YFSETQ. The CDR3 bases are TGCGCCAGCAGCTGGTGGGACAGCAACACCGGGGAGCTGTTTTTT. The encoded protein is CASSWWDSNTGELFF.

This clonotype has more than one count but fewer than ten. This chain's CDR3 is CASSVSGDQPQHF. As DNA, the CDR3 is TGTGCCAGCAGTGTCTCGGGGGATCAGCCCCAGCATTTT. The chain links TRBV2 to TRBJ1-5; tentatively, D is TRBD1 (5 bases). The germline V gene has CDR1 SNHLY and CDR2 FYNNEI. The length of the CDR3 is 13 residues. The V end lost 4 bases, the J end lost 5 bases, and 9 bases lay between the germline ends.

The rearrangement uses TRBV6-5 and TRBJ2-4; D gene unclear. Trimming cost V 6 bases and J 0 bases, with 15 bases left between them. Per the germline V gene, CDR1 is MNHEY and CDR2 is SVGAGI. This CDR3 has 16 amino acids. The DNA of the CDR3 is TGTGCCAGCAGATCGCTCAGGAACCTAGCCAAAAACATTCAGTACTTC. It codes for CASRSLRNLAKNIQYF.

The chain employs TRBV29-1 and TRBJ1-5, with a weak D call TRBD1 (5 bases). Germline V lookup: CDR1 SQVTM, CDR2 ANQGSEA. Deletions cut 7 bases from V and 0 bases from J, with 13 bases between. The CDR3 spans 14 residues. CDR3 loop: CSGSGEDSNQPQHF. In nucleotides, the CDR3 is TGCAGCGGCTCGGGGGAGGATAGCAATCAGCCCCAGCATTTT.

The chain carries TRBV6-5 and TRBJ2-7, with TRBD2 matching 12 bases. The J call may be wrong; the DNA end is better matched by TRBJ2-1. This CDR3 comprises 15 residues. CDR1 and CDR2 (germline): MNHEY, SVGAGI. The CDR3 nucleotides are TGTGCCAGCAGTCATTCTAGCGGGGGGGTCCATGAGCAGTTCTTC. Translated: CASSHSSGGVHEQFF.